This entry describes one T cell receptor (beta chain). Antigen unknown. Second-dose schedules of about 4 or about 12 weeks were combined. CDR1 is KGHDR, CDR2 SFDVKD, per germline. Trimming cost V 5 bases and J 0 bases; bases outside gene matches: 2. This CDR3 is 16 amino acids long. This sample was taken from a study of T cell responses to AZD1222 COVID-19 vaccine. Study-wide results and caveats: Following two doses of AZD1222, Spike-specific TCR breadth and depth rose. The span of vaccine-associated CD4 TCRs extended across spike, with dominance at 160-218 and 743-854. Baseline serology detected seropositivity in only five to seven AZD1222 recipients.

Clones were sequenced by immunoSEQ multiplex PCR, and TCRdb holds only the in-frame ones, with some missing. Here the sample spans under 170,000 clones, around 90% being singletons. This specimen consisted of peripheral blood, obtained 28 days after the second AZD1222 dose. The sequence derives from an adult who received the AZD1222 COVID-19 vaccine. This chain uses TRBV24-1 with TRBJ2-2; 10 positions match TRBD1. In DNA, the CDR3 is TGTGCCACCAGTGCCGGGACAGGGGCGAACACCGGGGAGCTGTTTTTT. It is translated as CATSAGTGANTGELFF.